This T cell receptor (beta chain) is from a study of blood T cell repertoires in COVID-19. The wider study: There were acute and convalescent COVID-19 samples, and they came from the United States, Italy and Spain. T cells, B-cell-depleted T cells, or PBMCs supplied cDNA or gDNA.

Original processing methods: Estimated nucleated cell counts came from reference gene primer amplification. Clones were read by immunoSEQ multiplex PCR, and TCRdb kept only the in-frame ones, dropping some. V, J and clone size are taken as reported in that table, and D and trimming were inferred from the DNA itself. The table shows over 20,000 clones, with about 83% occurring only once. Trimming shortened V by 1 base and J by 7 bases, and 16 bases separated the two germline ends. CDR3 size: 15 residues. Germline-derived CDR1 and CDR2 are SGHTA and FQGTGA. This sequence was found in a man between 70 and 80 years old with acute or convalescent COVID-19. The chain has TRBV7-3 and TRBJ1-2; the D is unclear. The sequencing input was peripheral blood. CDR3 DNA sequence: TGTGCCAGCAGCTTAAATAGCGCCGACGGCAGTGGCTACACCTTC. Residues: CASSLNSADGSGYTF. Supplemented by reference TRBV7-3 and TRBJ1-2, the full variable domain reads GAGVSQTPSNKVTEKGKYVELRCDPISGHTALYWYRQSLGQGPEFLIYFQGTGAADDSGLPNDRFFAVRPEGSVSTLKIQRTERGDSAVYLCASSLNSADGSGYTFGSGTRLTVV.